The sequence of this T cell receptor (beta chain) was determined in a study of cytomegalovirus exposure and HLA in healthy donors. Study findings and constraints: Productive status was seen about 90% or about 30% of the time for most TCR beta V segments in an earlier analysis. It was 160 or so TCR beta chains that were listed as cytomegalovirus-associated.

This clone was seen a few times. Its cognate antigen is unknown. From germline, CDR1 is MNHEY and CDR2 SVGAGI. The CDR3 extends over 16 amino acids. The V segment lost 4 bases and the J segment 6 bases; nucleotides outside the gene matches: 9. In the PCR, 60 Vbeta and 13 Jbeta primers were used. Profiled with immunoSEQ multiplex PCR; TCRdb holds only in-frame clones, not every one. The sample holds 170,000 or so clones, 75% to 85% seen once. The chain is built from TRBV6-5 and TRBJ1-6; 7 bases map to TRBD1. The material sequenced was PBMCs. The receptor comes from a man aged 30-40 years in good health and CMV-seropositive. CDR3 region: CASSSDRVEGNSPLHF. CDR3 DNA: TGTGCCAGCAGTTCCGACAGGGTCGAGGGTAATTCACCCCTCCACTTT.